The 19 T cell receptor beta chains reported below all come from one sample, sequenced in a study of T cell responses to AZD1222 COVID-19 vaccine. Assay used: immunoSEQ multiplex PCR; TCRdb lists only in-frame clones, some missing. The profile shows 150,000 to 200,000 clones, approximately 90% of them singletons. The material was peripheral blood, obtained on day 0 of AZD1222 vaccination. These receptors were collected from an adult in good health.

J is TRBJ2-7 and V is TRBV5-1, with a possible D match to TRBD1 (5 bases). The germline V and J ends were trimmed by 1 base and 6 bases, with 14 bases remaining between them. The CDR3 contains 14 residues. Germline V gives CDR1 SGHRS, CDR2 YFSETQ. The CDR3 spells CASSLSGRHIEQYF. The CDR3, as DNA: TGCGCCAGCAGCTTGTCAGGGCGACACATCGAGCAGTACTTC.

This clone appeared once. The V gene is TRBV3-1 (or the pseudogene TRBV3-2), the J gene TRBJ2-5; D possibly corresponds to TRBD2 (5 bases). V was pared by 0 bases and J by 1 base, with 12 bases between. Germline V gives CDR1 LGHDT, CDR2 YNNKEL (reference sequence). The CDR3 length is 16 residues. The CDR3 region has the DNA TGTGCCAGCAGCCAAGAGGTAGCGAGATTCCAAGAGACCCAGTACTTC. Protein product: CASSQEVARFQETQYF.

Many counts were recorded for this clone. V usage is TRBV5-8 and J usage is TRBJ1-2, with D unresolved. The V gene lost 4 bases and the J gene lost 8 bases, with 15 bases spanning the gap. Germline CDR1 and CDR2: SGHTS and YDEGEE. CDR3 length: 13 residues. CDR3 DNA sequence: TGTGCCAGCAGCCCCTGGACCGATGGAGGCTACACCTTC. Protein: CASSPWTDGGYTF.

V usage is TRBV9 and J usage is TRBJ1-1; D is perhaps TRBD1 (6 bases). V lost 5 bases and J 9 bases, leaving 11 bases between the germline ends. Germline CDR1 is SGDLS and CDR2 is YYNGEE. The CDR3 has 11 amino acids. The CDR3 bases are TGTGCCAGCAGAAGCCGGGACAAAGCTTTCTTT. Translation gives CASRSRDKAFF.

V is TRBV4-1 and J is TRBJ1-5; TRBD1 is a possible D gene (6 bases). The CDR3 is 14 amino acids. V was shortened by 1 base and J by 6 bases, with 10 bases between the two germline ends. CDR1 is MGHRA, CDR2 YSYEKL, per germline. Written as DNA, the CDR3 is TGCGCCAGCAGCCAAGTTGAGGGGGGTCAGCCCCAGCATTTT. Its translation is CASSQVEGGQPQHF.

J is TRBJ1-3 and V is TRBV5-1; D might be TRBD1 (5 bases). CDR1 and CDR2 from the germline V gene are SGHRS and YFSETQ. The CDR3 loop spans 17 amino acids. Trimming cost V 4 bases and J 4 bases, with 21 bases left between them. The CDR3 sequence: CASSPFGTAGSGNTIYF. As DNA, the CDR3 is TGCGCCAGCAGCCCGTTCGGGACGGCAGGCTCCGGAAACACCATATATTTT.

The chain carries TRBV7-3 and TRBJ1-2, with 7 bases identical to TRBD1. J gave up 5 bases and V 5 bases, and 11 bases lay outside the gene matches. CDR1 SGHTA and CDR2 FQGTGA come from the germline V gene. CDR3 size: 15 residues. The CDR3, as DNA: TGTGCCAGCAGCCCTGCGCAGGGGGTAGGGTATGGCTACACCTTC. Translating it yields CASSPAQGVGYGYTF.

J is TRBJ2-1 and V is TRBV5-1; possible D gene TRBD2, 5 bases. Between the trimmed V and J ends, which lost 0 bases and 5 bases, there was a span of 6 bases. The germline V gene encodes CDR1 SGHRS and CDR2 YFSETQ. This CDR3 spans 13 amino acids. The CDR3 nucleotides read TGCGCCAGCAGCTTGGGACTACACAATGAGCAGTTCTTC. Residues: CASSLGLHNEQFF.

This clone showed up just a few times. This rearrangement joins TRBV24-1 to TRBJ1-5; possibly TRBD1 for D (6 bases). V was clipped by 10 bases and J by 2 bases, with 38 bases between them. This CDR3 region has 22 residues. CDR1 and CDR2 from the germline V gene are KGHDR and SFDVKD. The CDR3 region is CATDFPRNYINQGTTGNQPQHF. CDR3 nucleotides: TGTGCCACAGATTTTCCTCGAAACTACATAAACCAGGGGACTACGGGCAATCAGCCCCAGCATTTT.

V usage is TRBV6-5 and J usage is TRBJ2-7; 8 bases match TRBD1. Germline assignment: CDR1 MNHEY and CDR2 SVGAGI. J lost 3 bases, V lost 5 bases, and 3 bases had no gene match. The CDR3 is 13 residues long. For the CDR3, the DNA is TGTGCCAGCAGTACAGACAGGGGCTACGAGCAGTACTTC. Translated: CASSTDRGYEQYF.

The chain carries TRBV13 and TRBJ1-2; TRBD1 matches at 7 bases. The CDR3 length is 17 residues. Germline lookup yields CDR1 PRHDT and CDR2 FYEKMQ (reference sequence). Trimming cost V 4 bases and J 1 base; bases outside gene matches: 12. CDR3 sequence: CASSSYSGTALNYGYTF. The CDR3 bases are TGTGCCAGCAGCTCCTACTCAGGGACAGCCCTTAACTATGGCTACACCTTC.

This sequence joins TRBV7-2 and TRBJ2-1; 8 bases match TRBD2. Germline V lookup: CDR1 SGHTA, CDR2 FQGNSA. V shed 3 bases, J shed 10 bases, and the junction held 8 bases outside the gene matches. The CDR3 totals 14 residues. The chain's CDR3 is CASSFDGGAAEQFF. The DNA for the CDR3 is TGTGCCAGCAGCTTCGACGGGGGGGCCGCCGAGCAGTTCTTC. The full variable domain, in which reference TRBV7-2 and TRBJ2-1 provide the parts outside the CDR3, is GAGVSQSPSNKVTEKGKDVELRCDPISGHTALYWYRQSLGQGLEFLIYFQGNSAPDKSGLPSDRFSAERTGGSVSTLTIQRTQQEDSAVYLCASSFDGGAAEQFFGPGTRLTVL.

The CDR3 DNA sequence: TGTGCCAGCAGCACCGGGACAGTCCCTAATGAAAAACTGTTTTTT. It specifies CASSTGTVPNEKLFF. The rearrangement uses TRBV9 and TRBJ1-4, with 7 bases matching TRBD1. The CDR3 has 15 residues. With V trimmed by 4 bases and J by 3 bases, 6 bases remained unmatched. Germline CDR1 is SGDLS and CDR2 is YYNGEE.

The chain carries TRBV10-3 and TRBJ2-1, with unresolved D. The V end was cut by 1 base, the J end by 5 bases, with 0 bases between. The CDR3 length is 11 residues. CDR1 ENHRY and CDR2 SYGVKD come from the germline V gene. The CDR3 region is CAISEYNEQFF. CDR3 bases: TGTGCCATCAGTGAGTACAATGAGCAGTTCTTC.

The gene calls are TRBV15 and TRBJ1-5; D unclear. Trimming removed 0 bases at V and 5 bases at J, with 8 bases between. The CDR3 totals 14 residues. Germline CDR1 and CDR2: LNHNV and YYDKDF (reference sequence). The CDR3 sequence: CATSRDLSDQPQHF. In DNA form, the CDR3 reads TGTGCCACCAGCAGAGATCTATCCGATCAGCCCCAGCATTTT.

This clone is a singleton in its sample. The chain joins TRBV6-1 to TRBJ1-4, with 7 bases matching TRBD1. Per germline, CDR1 MNHNS and CDR2 SASEGT. Unmatched junction bases numbered 4, after V lost 3 bases and J lost 9 bases. This CDR3 is 13 amino acids long. The CDR3 sequence is CASSDRGVKKLFF. The CDR3 DNA reads TGTGCCAGCAGTGACAGGGGGGTCAAAAAACTGTTTTTT.

The chain is built from TRBV4-3 and TRBJ2-5; TRBD2 aligns across 10 bases. From germline, CDR1 is LGHNA and CDR2 YSLEER. The junction had 11 bases not matched to a gene; V was cut back by 11 bases and J by 5 bases. CDR3 length equals 14 residues. This CDR3 reads CARLQQREGETQYF. CDR3 DNA sequence: TGCGCCCGACTTCAGCAGCGGGAGGGGGAGACCCAGTACTTC.

The chain has TRBV11-3 and TRBJ2-2, with D unclear. The CDR3 is 13 amino acids. Trimming stripped 2 bases from V and 7 bases from J, with 8 bases between. Per the germline V gene, CDR1 is SGHNT and CDR2 is YENEEA. CDR3 DNA: TGTGCCAGCAGCTTACTGGGCGGCGGGGAGCTGTTTTTT. Protein: CASSLLGGGELFF.

This clone was seen only once. This chain joins TRBV19 and TRBJ1-5, with 8 bases matching TRBD1. V shed 6 bases and J 3 bases; nucleotides not matched to a gene: 10. The CDR3 is made up of 16 amino acids. Per germline, CDR1 LNHDA and CDR2 SQIVND (reference sequence). Here the CDR3 DNA reads TGTGCCAGTAGCCAGGGGGCCGGGGCGAACAATCAGCCCCAGCATTTT. This gives the protein CASSQGAGANNQPQHF.